This T cell receptor beta chain came from a study of T cell responses to AZD1222 COVID-19 vaccine. Study-wide results and caveats: Repertoire collection took place solely once the T cell response had peaked. Reportedly, nearly half the spike-specific TCRs target unmutated variant regions.

The repertoire was sequenced with immunoSEQ multiplex PCR; TCRdb's copy has only in-frame clones and lacks some. The sample has approximately 120,000 clones; approximately 88% are singletons. This clone appeared once. The antigen remains undetermined. Germline lookup yields CDR1 SGHVS and CDR2 FQNEAQ. This CDR3 is built from 13 residues. V lost 4 bases and J lost 0, with 6 bases in between. The TCR comes from an adult in good health. The chain joins TRBV7-8 to TRBJ1-2; the D is unclear. Sequencing was performed on peripheral blood, taken on day 0 of AZD1222 vaccination. Here the CDR3 reads CASSSDANYGYTF. DNA for the CDR3: TGTGCCAGCAGCTCCGACGCTAACTATGGCTACACCTTC.